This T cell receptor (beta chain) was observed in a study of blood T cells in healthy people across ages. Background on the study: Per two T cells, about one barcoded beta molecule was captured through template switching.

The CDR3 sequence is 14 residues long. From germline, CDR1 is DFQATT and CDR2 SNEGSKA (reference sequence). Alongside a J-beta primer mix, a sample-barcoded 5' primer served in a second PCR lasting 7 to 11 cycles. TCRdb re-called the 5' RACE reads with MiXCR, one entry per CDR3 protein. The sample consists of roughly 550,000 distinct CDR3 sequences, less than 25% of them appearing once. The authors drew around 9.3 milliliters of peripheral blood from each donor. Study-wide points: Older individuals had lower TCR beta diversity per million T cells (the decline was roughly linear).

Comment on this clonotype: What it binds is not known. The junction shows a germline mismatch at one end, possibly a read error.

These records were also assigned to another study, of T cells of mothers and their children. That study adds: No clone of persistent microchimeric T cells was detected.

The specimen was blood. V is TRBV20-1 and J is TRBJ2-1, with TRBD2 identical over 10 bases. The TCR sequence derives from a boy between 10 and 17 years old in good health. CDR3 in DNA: TGCAGTGCTAGAGATGGGAGTAGCGGGGGGCCCACGTCCTTC. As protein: CSARDGSSGGPTSF.